Shown below are 29 T cell receptor beta chains from a single sample sequenced in a study of T cells in localized non-small cell lung cancer (dated by TCRdb to 2018 to 2020). Library preparation was by the immunoSEQ multiplex PCR assay. The table comes from immuneACCESS by way of TCRdb, which keeps in-frame sequences with V and J called. Part of the clones is missing from these tables; in studies checked, under half for an unresolved V gene and the rest for unknown reasons. The sample table lists some 33,000 clones, 91% of them with a count of one. The ten most abundant clones make up 5.5% to 7% of the sample. This sample comprised PBMCs, obtained before any cancer treatment. These receptors originate from a man between 40 and 70 years old with stage II lung adenocarcinoma.

The rearrangement joins TRBV13 to TRBJ2-7, with D unclear. Per germline, CDR1 PRHDT and CDR2 FYEKMQ (reference sequence). Trimming cost V 3 bases and J 2 bases, with 11 bases left between them. The CDR3 is 14 residues long. Here the CDR3 reads CASSFSRLTYEQYF. The CDR3 DNA reads TGTGCCAGCAGCTTTAGTCGTCTTACCTACGAGCAGTACTTC.

Here the CDR3 reads CASSPHLGELFF. In nucleotides, the CDR3 is TGTGCCAGCTCTCCCCACCTTGGGGAGCTGTTTTTT. This chain links TRBV7-3 with TRBJ2-2; no reliable D call. CDR1 SGHTA and CDR2 FQGTGA come from the germline V gene. Trimming shortened V by 8 bases and J by 8 bases, and 12 bases separated the two germline ends. There are 12 residues in the CDR3.

This chain uses TRBV4-2 with TRBJ2-3, with D hard to call. The CDR3 runs to 14 residues. Germline V gene sequence: CDR1 LGHNA, CDR2 YNFKEQ. V gave up 2 bases and J gave up 4 bases, with 10 bases separating them. This CDR3 is CASSQRKGPDTQYF. CDR3 nucleotide sequence: TGTGCCAGCAGCCAACGAAAGGGTCCAGATACGCAGTATTTT.

The chain combines TRBV7-3 with TRBJ2-2, with D perhaps TRBD2 (6 bases). Looked up from germline, CDR1 is SGHTA and CDR2 is FQGTGA. The V gene lost 6 bases and the J gene lost 6 bases, with 11 bases spanning the gap. CDR3 length: 13 residues. DNA for the CDR3: TGTGCCAGCAGTCGTCCGGGAGCCGGGGAGCTGTTTTTT. Translating gives CASSRPGAGELFF.

V is TRBV5-1 and J is TRBJ1-2; D is uncertain. V was clipped by 7 bases and J by 0 bases, with 7 bases between them. CDR1 SGHRS and CDR2 YFSETQ come from the germline V gene. The CDR3 spans 12 residues. Here the CDR3 reads CASRLSNYGYTF. In nucleotides, the CDR3 is TGCGCCAGCCGGTTGTCTAACTATGGCTACACCTTC. Full variable domain (outside the CDR3, taken from reference TRBV5-1 and TRBJ1-2): KAGVTQTPRYLIKTRGQQVTLSCSPISGHRSVSWYQQTPGQGLQFLFEYFSETQRNKGNFPGRFSGRQFSNSRSEMNVSTLELGDSALYLCASRLSNYGYTFGSGTRLTVV.

V is TRBV6-5 and J is TRBJ1-1; no clear D. The germline V and J ends were trimmed by 6 bases and 4 bases, with 15 bases remaining between them. Germline V lookup: CDR1 MNHEY, CDR2 SVGAGI. CDR3 length equals 14 residues. The CDR3 DNA is TGTGCCAGCAGACAGACACCCCAGCGCACTGAAGCTTTCTTT. Translation: CASRQTPQRTEAFF.

The chain couples TRBV7-2 to TRBJ2-5, with 7 positions matching TRBD1. Germline values: CDR1 SGHTA, CDR2 FQGNSA. The CDR3 sequence is 17 residues long. Losses at the gene ends were 5 bases for V and 3 bases for J; bases not matched to a gene: 15. In nucleotides, the CDR3 is TGTGCCAGCAGCCCCGGCGCTCCCCTAGGGACAGAAGAGACCCAGTACTTC. It encodes CASSPGAPLGTEETQYF.

This clone has only one observation. The chain uses TRBV11-3 and TRBJ2-2, with D perhaps matching TRBD1 (5 bases). The CDR3 is made up of 13 amino acids. CDR1 and CDR2 (germline): SGHNT, YENEEA. Trimming cost V 5 bases and J 6 bases, with 10 bases left between them. As DNA, the CDR3 is TGTGCCAGCAGCCCGACAGTTCCCGGGGAGCTGTTTTTT. Translated: CASSPTVPGELFF.

The chain is built from TRBV6-1 and TRBJ2-5, with 7 bases that match TRBD2. V lost 2 bases and J lost 5; bases outside the gene matches: 11. The V gene's germline CDR1 is MNHNS and CDR2 SASEGT. There are 16 residues in the CDR3. CDR3 DNA: TGTGCCAGCAGTGAAAGTTGGTCGGGAGGAGGTGAGACCCAGTACTTC. This gives the protein CASSESWSGGGETQYF.

This clone was detected only once. The rearrangement links TRBV4-2 to TRBJ2-7; D might be TRBD1 or TRBD2, each matching 6 bases. From germline, CDR1 is LGHNA and CDR2 YNFKEQ. V shed 0 bases and J shed 3 bases, with 15 bases lying between them. There are 16 residues in the CDR3. CDR3 sequence reads: CASSQEGSGGHYEQYF. As DNA, the CDR3 is TGTGCCAGCAGCCAAGAAGGGAGTGGGGGGCACTACGAGCAGTACTTC.

V gene TRBV5-8 combines with J gene TRBJ1-3, with D possibly TRBD1 on 6 matching bases. Germline lookup yields CDR1 SGHTS and CDR2 YDEGEE. V was trimmed by 4 bases and J by 13 bases, leaving 12 bases between them. The CDR3 runs to 11 residues. The CDR3 here is CASSVGGTIYF. The CDR3 DNA is TGTGCCAGCAGCGTCGGAGGGACAATATATTTT.

The chain carries TRBV6-4 and TRBJ2-3, with 7 bases fitting TRBD1. The junction had 19 bases not matched to a gene; V was cut back by 8 bases and J by 5 bases. The germline gives CDR1 MRHNA, CDR2 SNTAGT. The CDR3 totals 17 residues. CDR3 in DNA: TGTGCCAGCCCAACCCGGGACAGCATCCGGCCCGTAGATACGCAGTATTTT. It codes for CASPTRDSIRPVDTQYF.

The genes are TRBV4-1 and TRBJ2-1; D may be TRBD1 or TRBD2 (6 bases each). Trimming left V 0 bases short and J 4 bases short, with 13 bases between. The germline CDR1 and CDR2 sequences are MGHRA and YSYEKL. CDR3 length equals 16 residues. CDR3 in amino acids: CASSQEIRGGYNEQFF. For the CDR3, the DNA is TGCGCCAGCAGCCAAGAGATCAGGGGAGGATACAATGAGCAGTTCTTC.

V gene TRBV2 combines with J gene TRBJ2-4; no reliable D call. Germline V gene lookup returns CDR1 SNHLY and CDR2 FYNNEI. Trimming left V 5 bases short and J 5 bases short, with 13 bases between. This CDR3 comprises 14 residues. This chain's CDR3 is CASSTRGLQNIQYF. Here the CDR3 DNA reads TGTGCCAGCAGTACCAGAGGTCTACAAAACATTCAGTACTTC. The complete variable domain, with remaining parts taken from reference TRBV2 and TRBJ2-4, reads EPEVTQTPSHQVTQMGQEVILRCVPISNHLYFYWYRQILGQKVEFLVSFYNNEISEKSEIFDDQFSVERPDGSNFTLKIRSTKLEDSAMYFCASSTRGLQNIQYFGAGTRLSVL.

The chain carries TRBV6-4 and TRBJ2-7, with 8 bases matching TRBD2. V lost 4 bases, J lost 2 bases, and 7 bases stayed unmatched. CDR3 length: 15 residues. Germline CDR1 MRHNA, CDR2 SNTAGT. CDR3 DNA sequence: TGTGCCAGCAGTGCGGTCGGGAGGGGAGCCTACGAGCAGTACTTC. The encoded protein is CASSAVGRGAYEQYF.

V usage is TRBV6-6 and J usage is TRBJ1-3; D might be TRBD1 (6 bases). Trimming left V 10 bases short and J 4 bases short, with 11 bases between. The CDR3 consists of 12 residues. The germline V gene encodes CDR1 MNHNY and CDR2 SVGAGI (reference sequence). CDR3 sequence reads: CAISGAGNTIYF. As DNA, the CDR3 is TGTGCCATCTCAGGGGCCGGAAACACCATATATTTT.

The chain employs TRBV6-1 and TRBJ2-1; 16 bases match TRBD2. The CDR3 sequence is 18 residues long. Per germline, CDR1 MNHNS and CDR2 SASEGT. J gave up 6 bases and V 4 bases, and 9 bases lay outside the gene matches. Here the CDR3 DNA reads TGTGCCAGCAGTGGTATTCCGGGACTAGCGGGGGGGGGCAATGAGCAGTTCTTC. Its translation: CASSGIPGLAGGGNEQFF.

In regard to this clone: At one end the junction does not follow the germline gene, possibly because of a read error. The chain uses TRBV7-6 and TRBJ2-1; a weak D match, TRBD2 (5 bases). The CDR3 length is 11 residues. Looked up from germline, CDR1 is SGHVS and CDR2 is FNYEAQ. CDR3 in DNA: TGTGCCAGCAGCGACTACGATGAGCAGTTCTTC. Translated, it gives CASSDYDEQFF.

The rearrangement links TRBV4-2 to TRBJ2-3; 8 bases are a match to TRBD2. The junction had 12 bases not matched to a gene; V was cut back by 4 bases and J by 0 bases. This CDR3 is built from 18 residues. Germline-derived CDR1 and CDR2 are LGHNA and YNFKEQ. CDR3 sequence (DNA): TGTGCCAGCAGCCCAAAGGGGGTAGTAGCGGGAAGCACAGATACGCAGTATTTT. Protein sequence: CASSPKGVVAGSTDTQYF.

V gene TRBV28 combines with J gene TRBJ2-7; D unclear. Germline assignment: CDR1 MDHEN and CDR2 SYDVKM. V shed 6 bases and J shed 5 bases, with 2 bases lying between them. The length of the CDR3 is 9 residues. The CDR3 nucleotides read TGTGCCAGCAGGCACGAGCAGTACTTC. This sequence encodes CASRHEQYF.

The chain uses TRBV7-6 and TRBJ2-3, with 7 bases identical to TRBD2. V shed 8 bases, J shed 3 bases, and the junction held 8 bases outside the gene matches. The germline CDR1 and CDR2 sequences are SGHVS and FNYEAQ. This CDR3 has 14 residues. DNA of the CDR3: TGTGCCAGCCAACGCGGGAGTGGTACAGATACGCAGTATTTT. Its protein is CASQRGSGTDTQYF.

The chain carries TRBV6-1 and TRBJ1-2; D ambiguous. CDR3 size: 13 residues. Trimming removed 6 bases from V and 2 bases from J, with 10 bases in between. In germline, CDR1 is MNHNS, CDR2 SASEGT. The CDR3 DNA reads TGTGCCAGCAGCGCCCAGCAGAACTATGGCTACACCTTC. Protein sequence: CASSAQQNYGYTF.

The V and J genes are TRBV15 and TRBJ2-2; 7 nucleotides line up with TRBD2. Losses at the gene ends were 5 bases for V and 6 bases for J; bases not matched to a gene: 15. Germline V gene data show CDR1 as LNHNV and CDR2 as YYDKDF (reference sequence). The CDR3 extends over 17 amino acids. CDR3 sequence: CATSESGNSRASGELFF. CDR3 bases: TGTGCCACCAGCGAGAGCGGGAACAGTAGGGCGTCCGGGGAGCTGTTTTTT. The entire variable domain, with the rest obtained from reference TRBV15 and TRBJ2-2, is as follows: DAMVIQNPRYQVTQFGKPVTLSCSQTLNHNVMYWYQQKSSQAPKLLFHYYDKDFNNEADTPDNFQSRRPNTSFCFLDIRSPGLGDTAMYLCATSESGNSRASGELFFGEGSRLTVL.

The chain has TRBV5-6 and TRBJ2-7; a weak D match, TRBD2 (5 bases). Germline assignment: CDR1 SGHDT and CDR2 YYEEEE. This CDR3 is built from 12 residues. Trimming shortened V by 4 bases and J by 3 bases, and 8 bases separated the two germline ends. The CDR3 DNA is TGTGCCAGCAGCGTGGGAGTCTACGAGCAGTACTTC. Encoded protein: CASSVGVYEQYF. Using reference TRBV5-6 and TRBJ2-7 for the parts outside the CDR3, the full variable domain is DAGVTQSPTHLIKTRGQQVTLRCSPKSGHDTVSWYQQALGQGPQFIFQYYEEEERQRGNFPDRFSGHQFPNYSSELNVNALLLGDSALYLCASSVGVYEQYFGPGTRLTVT.

The chain carries TRBV6-6 and TRBJ1-1, with D maybe TRBD1 (5 bases). CDR3 length: 14 residues. V dropped 6 bases and J dropped 5 bases, with 16 bases sitting between them. Germline V gene sequence: CDR1 MNHNY, CDR2 SVGAGI (reference sequence). The CDR3 sequence: CASRRDGKGTEAFF. The CDR3 nucleotides are TGTGCCAGCAGAAGAGACGGAAAGGGGACTGAAGCTTTCTTT.

V gene TRBV5-1 combines with J gene TRBJ1-2; TRBD1 matches 11 bases. The CDR3 contains 17 residues. The germline gives CDR1 SGHRS, CDR2 YFSETQ. The V and J ends lost 4 bases and 2 bases, in that order; junction bases with no gene match: 10. The CDR3 protein is CASSLGQGALGNYGYTF. The CDR3 coding sequence is TGCGCCAGCAGCCTAGGACAGGGGGCTCTGGGAAACTATGGCTACACCTTC.

The chain couples TRBV7-3 to TRBJ1-2; TRBD1 is a possible D gene (6 bases). With 5 bases removed from V and 6 bases from J, the gap between germline ends came to 13 bases. The germline gives CDR1 SGHTA, CDR2 FQGTGA. This CDR3 has 13 amino acids. In DNA form, the CDR3 reads TGTGCCAGCAGCCCCACAGGGTTGAATGGCTACACCTTC. It codes for CASSPTGLNGYTF. Complete variable domain (other parts from reference TRBV7-3 and TRBJ1-2): GAGVSQTPSNKVTEKGKYVELRCDPISGHTALYWYRQSLGQGPEFLIYFQGTGAADDSGLPNDRFFAVRPEGSVSTLKIQRTERGDSAVYLCASSPTGLNGYTFGSGTRLTVV.

The chain couples TRBV30 to TRBJ1-2, with TRBD1 as a possible D gene (5 bases). The CDR3 totals 16 residues. Germline V gene lookup returns CDR1 GTSNPN and CDR2 SVGIG (reference sequence). Trimming pared 5 bases from V and 2 bases from J, leaving 21 bases between. The CDR3 DNA sequence: TGTGCCTGGGGTGGACTTCGCGGGGGACTCAACTATGGCTACACCTTC. It yields the protein CAWGGLRGGLNYGYTF. The variable domain in full, completed from reference TRBV30 and TRBJ1-2, reads SQTIHQWPATLVQPVGSPLSLECTVEGTSNPNLYWYRQAAGRGLQLLFYSVGIGQISSEVPQNLSASRPQDRQFILSSKKLLLSDSGFYLCAWGGLRGGLNYGYTFGSGTRLTVV.

This rearrangement joins TRBV5-8 to TRBJ2-3; D gene uncertain. Trimming removed 6 bases from V and 2 bases from J, with 13 bases in between. The CDR3 is 14 residues long. Germline assignment: CDR1 SGHTS and CDR2 YDEGEE. The CDR3 spells CASTESAATDTQYF. CDR3 bases: TGTGCCAGCACCGAATCAGCCGCCACAGATACGCAGTATTTT.